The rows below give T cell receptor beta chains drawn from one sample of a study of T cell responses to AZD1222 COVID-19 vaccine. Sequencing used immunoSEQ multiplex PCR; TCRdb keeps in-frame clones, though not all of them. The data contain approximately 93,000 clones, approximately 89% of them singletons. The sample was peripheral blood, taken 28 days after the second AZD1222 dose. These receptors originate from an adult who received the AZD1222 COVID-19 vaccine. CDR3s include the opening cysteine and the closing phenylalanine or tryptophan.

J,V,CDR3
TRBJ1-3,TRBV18,CASSPQGASGNTIYF
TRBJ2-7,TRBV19,CASSMGGDLTYEQYF
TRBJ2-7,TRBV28,CASSPLDSYEQYF
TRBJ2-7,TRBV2,CASSAGTGISYEQYF
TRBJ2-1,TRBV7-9,CASSLKAGGLNEQFF
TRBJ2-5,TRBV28,CASSPGEETQYF
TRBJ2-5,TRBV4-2,CASSKRGGWETQYF
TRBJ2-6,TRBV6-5,CASSYVRQGANVLTF
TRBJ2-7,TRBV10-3,CAISEDPAGEQYF
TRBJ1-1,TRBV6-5,CASSYSFKNTEAFF
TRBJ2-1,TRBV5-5,CASSLPRTADNEQFF
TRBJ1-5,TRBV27,CASSLSQGGPQHF
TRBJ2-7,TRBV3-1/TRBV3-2,CASSPHSLKYHYEQYF
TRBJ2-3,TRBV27,CASSLSPTSNTDTQYF
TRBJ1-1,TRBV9,CASSETQGPNTEAFF
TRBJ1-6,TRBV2,CASAREGIGNNSPLHF
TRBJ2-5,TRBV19,CASSTRDRVQETQYF
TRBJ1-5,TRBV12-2,CASRLSGRVLNQPQHF
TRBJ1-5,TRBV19,CASSIRVDSNQPQHF
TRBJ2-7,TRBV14,CASSPSYEQYF
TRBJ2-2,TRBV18,CASSPISRTANTGELFF
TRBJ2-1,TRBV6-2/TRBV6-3,CASSSGLAAYNEQFF
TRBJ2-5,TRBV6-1,CASSARAPLVGGLQETQYF
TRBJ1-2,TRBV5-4,CASSFPGQGGVGGYTF
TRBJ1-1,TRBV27,CASSLARPRKDTEAFF
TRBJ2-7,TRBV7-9,CASSLTGGYEQYF
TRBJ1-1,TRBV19,CASSTGAGWGPEAFF
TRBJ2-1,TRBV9,CASSVFQGSYNEQFF
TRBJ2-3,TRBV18,CASSPLPPRGTDTQYF
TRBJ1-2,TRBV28,CASSLSGAQYGYTF
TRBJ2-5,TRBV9,CASSVRPGVETQYF
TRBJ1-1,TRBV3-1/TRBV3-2,CASSQGLAEAFF
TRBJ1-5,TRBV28,CASSLSGVGNQPQHF
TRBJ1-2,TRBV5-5,CASSLVDWDYGYTF
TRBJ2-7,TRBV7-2,CASSSRQGVYEQYF
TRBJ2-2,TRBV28,CARRASENGTGELFF
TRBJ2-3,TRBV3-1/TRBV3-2,CASSQLTGRGVKDTQYF
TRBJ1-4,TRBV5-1,CASSGGGVGEKLFF
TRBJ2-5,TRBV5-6,CASSLTGVETQYF
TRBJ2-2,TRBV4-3,CASSPEAGGYTGELFF
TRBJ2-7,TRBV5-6,CASSLGQGSYEQYF
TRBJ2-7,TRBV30,CAWGWTDLPSYEQYF
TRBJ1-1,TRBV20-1,CSAIDRVVNTEAFF
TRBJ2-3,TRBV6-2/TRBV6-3,CASSYSLGDSKSTDTQYF
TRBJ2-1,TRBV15,CATSGRSGYNEQFF
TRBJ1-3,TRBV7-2,CASSPAWGLDTIYF
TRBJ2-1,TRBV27,CASSFRAGSDEQFF
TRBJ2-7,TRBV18,CASSPPTASYEQYF
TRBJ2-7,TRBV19,CASSTLSGTGSYEQYF
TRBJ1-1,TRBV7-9,CASSPTGPNTEAFF
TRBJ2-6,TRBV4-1,CASSQNGQVSRSGANVLTF
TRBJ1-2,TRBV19,CASTIEGDSLYYGYTF
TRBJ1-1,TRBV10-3,CAISVGLPNTEAFF
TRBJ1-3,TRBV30,CACSGDSSGNTIYF
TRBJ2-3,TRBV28,CASSPPLGGGTDTQYF
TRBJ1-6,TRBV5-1,CASSLEQGYNSPLHF
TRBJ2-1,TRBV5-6,CASSPLGGGSYNEQFF
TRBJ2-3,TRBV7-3,CASSLLYRVDASTDTQYF